This entry concerns a single T cell receptor beta chain. Its antigen is still unknown. Trimming pared 8 bases from V and 0 bases from J, leaving 8 bases between. Germline V gene data show CDR1 as MDHEN and CDR2 as SYDVKM. The length of the CDR3 is 14 residues. This record comes from a study of T cell repertoires in cytomegalovirus infection. Overall study: Peptides in the study included HLA-C-restricted and HLA-B-restricted CMV epitopes. Whole-study results and caveats: The ex vivo response was dominated by HLA-C-restricted CMV-specific TCR beta clonotypes. Public TCR beta family frequency separated CMV-and-HLA carriers, including in an independent cohort.

Using its own MiXCR run on the reads, TCRdb lists one record per CDR3 protein. Found here are roughly 180,000 distinct CDR3 sequences, 20% to 25% of them singletons; the top ten hold more than 25%. The material was CD8+ T cells from cultured PBMCs, obtained from culture after CMV antigen stimulation. The gene calls are TRBV28 and TRBJ1-6; D gene ambiguous. This sequence originates from a human donor in good health (CMV status not recorded). Some clones in this sample may be carry-over from other donors' samples. For the CDR3, the DNA is TGTGCCAGCTCTCAGAGCTCCTATAATTCACCCCTCCACTTT. Encoded protein: CASSQSSYNSPLHF.